This T cell receptor beta chain was observed in a study of OX40 agonist ivuxolimab in advanced cancers. Excluded were patients having autoimmune disease history or systemic immunosuppression. The V gene lost 2 bases and the J gene lost 4 bases, with 9 bases spanning the gap. CDR3 length equals 12 residues. Germline-derived CDR1 and CDR2 are SQVTM and ANQGSEA. Points on this clone: As yet, its antigen is unknown.

Study-wide results and caveats: Clonal expansion from baseline to week 6 occurred in both CD4+ and CD8+ T cells.

Here immunoSEQ multiplex PCR was the method, and the copy in TCRdb shows in-frame clones only, minus some. The sample includes just over 90,000 clones, 80% to 95% seen only once; the top ten take 3% to 4%. Sample: CD4+ or CD8+ T cells sorted from blood, taken in a trial of the OX40 agonist ivuxolimab. The chain employs TRBV29-1 and TRBJ2-7; D is perhaps TRBD2 (5 bases). This receptor was identified in an adult with an advanced solid tumor such as melanoma, head and neck, liver or kidney cancer. Here the CDR3 reads CSVELAGYEQYF. For the CDR3, the DNA is TGCAGCGTTGAACTAGCCGGGTACGAGCAGTACTTC.